Shown below are 16 T cell receptor beta chains from a single sample sequenced in a study of immune heterogeneity within non-small cell lung tumors. Template was bulk tumor genomic DNA, 550 to 650 ng per sample. Spaced far apart, several biopsies were taken from each primary tumor during surgery. Patients with untreated, newly diagnosed non-small cell lung cancer underwent curative surgery. The authors amplified TCR beta CDR3 by multiplex PCR with 32 V and 13 J primers. MiXCR, run by TCRdb on the multiplex PCR reads, gives a single entry per CDR3 protein. Here the sample spans approximately 19,000 distinct CDR3 sequences, roughly 29% being singletons. The material sequenced was lung tumor tissue. These receptors all stem from a man aged 40-49 years with non-small cell lung cancer.

About this clonotype: A much bigger clone sits one base away, suggesting this may be a read error. The V call is TRBV6-5, the J call TRBJ1-1; D possibly corresponds to TRBD1 (6 bases). Trimming took off 7 bases at V and 3 bases at J, with 18 bases between the two ends. CDR1 and CDR2 (germline): MNHEY, SVGAGI. CDR3 length: 15 residues. In DNA form, the CDR3 reads TGTGCCAGCACTAACCCGACAGGTTGGGACACTGAAGCTTTCTTT. Translating it yields CASTNPTGWDTEAFF.

The chain employs TRBV18 and TRBJ1-1; D not certain. The ends were cut back, 3 bases at V and 1 base at J, with 12 bases in the middle. CDR1 KGHSH and CDR2 LQKENI come from the germline V gene. The CDR3 extends over 15 amino acids. CDR3 DNA: TGTGCCAGCTCACCCTTTGAAATTGGGAACACTGAAGCTTTCTTT. Translation gives CASSPFEIGNTEAFF.

Only a few counts were recorded for this clonotype. This chain connects TRBV9 to TRBJ2-1; the match to TRBD2 covers 9 bases. The CDR3 runs 15 residues. CDR1 SGDLS and CDR2 YYNGEE come from the germline V gene. V lost 0 bases and J lost 6; bases outside the gene matches: 4. The CDR3 region is CASSVVSGRINEQFF. Here the CDR3 DNA reads TGTGCCAGCAGCGTAGTCAGCGGGAGGATCAATGAGCAGTTCTTC.

As concerns this clonotype: The junction shows a germline mismatch at one end, possibly a read error. The chain is built from TRBV20-1 and TRBJ1-2, with D perhaps TRBD1 (5 bases). Germline V gene sequence: CDR1 DFQATT, CDR2 SNEGSKA (reference sequence). The CDR3 consists of 13 residues. CDR3 residues: CCASSGINYGYTF. The CDR3 nucleotides read TGCTGTGCTAGTTCAGGGATTAACTATGGCTACACCTTC.

The chain joins TRBV6-2 or TRBV6-3 to TRBJ2-2; D is possibly TRBD2 (5 bases). This CDR3 is built from 14 residues. V lost 5 bases and J 0 bases, leaving 7 bases between the germline ends. CDR1 is MNHEY and CDR2 is SVGEGT in the germline V gene. CDR3 nucleotides: TGTGCCAGCAGTGACTACTCGAACACCGGGGAGCTGTTTTTT. Residues: CASSDYSNTGELFF.

The chain combines TRBV7-9 with TRBJ1-1, with D maybe TRBD1 (6 bases). CDR1 SEHNR and CDR2 FQNEAQ come from the germline V gene (reference sequence). The CDR3 is 14 amino acids. V dropped 6 bases and J dropped 4 bases, with 15 bases sitting between them. The CDR3 loop is CASSTEDSFTEAFF. CDR3 nucleotide sequence: TGTGCCAGCAGTACAGAGGACAGCTTCACTGAAGCTTTCTTT.

The table lists this clonotype with a few counts. This chain links TRBV20-1 with TRBJ2-3, with D perhaps given as TRBD1 or TRBD2 (5 bases each). Trimming cost V 6 bases and J 1 base, with 17 bases left between them. The CDR3 is made up of 15 amino acids. Germline values: CDR1 DFQATT, CDR2 SNEGSKA (reference sequence). The CDR3 is CSADFSRGRTDTQYF. The CDR3 bases are TGCAGTGCAGACTTCAGTAGGGGACGCACAGATACGCAGTATTTT.

The genes are TRBV29-1 and TRBJ2-1; 9 positions agree with TRBD1. This CDR3 region has 14 residues. CDR1 and CDR2 (germline): SQVTM, ANQGSEA. Trimming removed 3 bases from V and 4 bases from J; junction bases left unmatched: 4. The CDR3 reads CSVEGDREYNEQFF. The CDR3 coding sequence is TGCAGCGTTGAGGGGGACAGGGAGTACAATGAGCAGTTCTTC.

The CDR3 loop reads CASSLELLSGDEQFF. CDR3 sequence (DNA): TGTGCCAGCAGCTTAGAACTCTTGTCAGGTGATGAGCAGTTCTTC. The chain joins TRBV13 to TRBJ2-1; no reliable D call. The V and J ends lost 1 base and 8 bases respectively, with 15 bases between them. Germline loops: CDR1 PRHDT, CDR2 FYEKMQ (reference sequence). The CDR3 extends over 15 amino acids. The whole variable domain, filled in from reference TRBV13 and TRBJ2-1, reads AAGVIQSPRHLIKEKRETATLKCYPIPRHDTVYWYQQGPGQDPQFLISFYEKMQSDKGSIPDRFSAQQFSDYHSELNMSSLELGDSALYFCASSLELLSGDEQFFGPGTRLTVL.

In this sample, this clonotype turned up many times. The rearrangement joins TRBV11-3 to TRBJ1-1; 8 nucleotides line up with TRBD1. Germline-derived CDR1 and CDR2 are SGHNT and YENEEA. The trim removed 4 bases at V and 5 bases at J, leaving 6 bases unmatched. The CDR3 has 14 amino acids. CDR3 amino acids: CASSWAGGQTEAFF. CDR3 nucleotide sequence: TGTGCCAGCAGCTGGGCAGGGGGCCAAACTGAAGCTTTCTTT. Drawing the rest from reference TRBV11-3 and TRBJ1-1, the complete variable domain is EAGVVQSPRYKIIEKKQPVAFWCNPISGHNTLYWYLQNLGQGPELLIRYENEEAVDDSQLPKDRFSAERLKGVDSTLKIQPAELGDSAVYLCASSWAGGQTEAFFGQGTRLTVV.

This chain joins TRBV27 and TRBJ2-5; 9 positions match TRBD2. There are 17 residues in the CDR3. V lost 1 base and J lost 5; bases outside the gene matches: 11. Germline CDR1 and CDR2: MNHEY and SMNVEV (reference sequence). CDR3 DNA sequence: TGTGCCAGCAGTTTATTGGCTAGCGGGACAATTAGGGAGACCCAGTACTTC. Its translation is CASSLLASGTIRETQYF.

This clonotype was picked up a small number of times. The CDR3 nucleotides are TGTGCCAGCAGCCAAGATAGGGGAACTAATGAAAAACTGTTTTTT. Protein product: CASSQDRGTNEKLFF. The genes are TRBV4-2 and TRBJ1-4; possibly TRBD1 for D (5 bases). CDR1 and CDR2 from the germline V gene are LGHNA and YNFKEQ. The ends were cut back, 0 bases at V and 1 base at J, with 6 bases in the middle. The CDR3 runs to 15 residues.

This clonotype came up a few times. J is TRBJ2-3 and V is TRBV5-1, with 8 bases that match TRBD2. Germline V gene data show CDR1 as SGHRS and CDR2 as YFSETQ. The CDR3 runs 14 residues. Trimming took 2 bases from V and 6 from J; bases not matched to a gene: 5. CDR3 sequence: CASSLERGQDTQYF. For the CDR3, the DNA is TGCGCCAGCAGCTTAGAGCGGGGGCAGGATACGCAGTATTTT.

This clonotype was observed many times. This chain uses TRBV19 with TRBJ2-7, with a tentative D call TRBD2 (6 bases). The CDR3 extends over 14 amino acids. CDR1 is LNHDA, CDR2 SQIVND, per germline (reference sequence). V was clipped by 3 bases and J by 4 bases, with 13 bases between them. CDR3 amino acids: CASSMGGWDYEQYF. For the CDR3, the DNA is TGTGCCAGTAGTATGGGAGGCTGGGATTACGAGCAGTACTTC.

With respect to this clonotype: This could be a read error, since a much larger clone is one nucleotide away. The chain uses TRBV12-3 or TRBV12-4 and TRBJ2-7, with a weak D call TRBD2 (5 bases). Trimming pared 3 bases from V and 1 base from J, leaving 10 bases between. The CDR3 loop spans 14 amino acids. The CDR3 reads CASSFDGISYEQYF. In DNA, the CDR3 is TGTGCCAGCAGTTTTGACGGGATATCCTACGAGCAGTACTTC.

Concerning this clonotype itself: At one of its ends the junction is not consistent with the germline gene, which may arise from a read error. The rearrangement uses TRBV4-2 and TRBJ2-5; 12 bases line up with TRBD2. CDR1 is LGHNA and CDR2 is YNFKEQ in the germline V gene. The CDR3 has 19 amino acids. The CDR3 protein is CASSQGLAGVRGEKETKYF. The CDR3 DNA sequence: TGTGCCAGCAGCCAAGGACTAGCGGGAGTTAGAGGGGAAAAAGAGACCAAGTACTTC.